The 20 T cell receptor beta chains below come from one sample, sequenced in a study of PD-1 blockade in classical Hodgkin lymphoma. Libraries were prepared by immunoSEQ multiplex PCR; TCRdb keeps only in-frame clonotypes and omits some of them. The sample holds some 30,000 clones, about four fifths seen once. Regarding time point: cycle 4 day 1 (C4D1), after around six weeks of nivolumab. The patients all showed relapse after autologous stem cell transplantation, while their brentuximab vedotin exposure varied. Sample: peripheral blood mononuclear cells (PBMCs), taken before the fourth cycle of nivolumab. These receptors all come from a human donor with classical Hodgkin lymphoma.

This clone was observed a handful of times. The chain couples TRBV28 to TRBJ2-5; D is uncertain. The CDR3 covers 10 residues. With 5 bases removed from V and 5 bases from J, the gap between germline ends came to 3 bases. The germline V gene has CDR1 MDHEN and CDR2 SYDVKM. CDR3 region: CASSGETQYF. The CDR3, as DNA: TGTGCCAGCAGTGGCGAGACCCAGTACTTC. Supplemented by reference TRBV28 and TRBJ2-5, the full variable domain reads DVKVTQSSRYLVKRTGEKVFLECVQDMDHENMFWYRQDPGLGLRLIYFSYDVKMKEKGDIPEGYSVSREKKERFSLILESASTNQTSMYLCASSGETQYFGPGTRLLVL.

The V gene is TRBV19, the J gene TRBJ2-5, with TRBD2 matching over 11 bases. The CDR3 is made up of 15 amino acids. Germline CDR1 LNHDA, CDR2 SQIVND (reference sequence). Losses at the gene ends were 5 bases for V and 3 bases for J; bases not matched to a gene: 5. CDR3 in amino acids: CASSALLAGEETQYF. DNA for the CDR3: TGTGCCAGTAGTGCCCTACTAGCGGGAGAAGAGACCCAGTACTTC. The full variable domain, its missing parts supplied by reference TRBV19 and TRBJ2-5, is DGGITQSPKYLFRKEGQNVTLSCEQNLNHDAMYWYRQDPGQGLRLIYYSQIVNDFQKGDIAEGYSVSREKKESFPLTVTSAQKNPTAFYLCASSALLAGEETQYFGPGTRLLVL.

This clone was found once. The gene calls are TRBV9 and TRBJ2-7, with 7 bases matching TRBD2. Germline CDR1 and CDR2: SGDLS and YYNGEE. This CDR3 contains 15 residues. Trimming cost V 1 base and J 0 bases; bases outside gene matches: 4. CDR3 protein: CASSVRRESSYEQYF. The CDR3, as DNA: TGTGCCAGCAGCGTAAGGCGGGAGAGCTCCTACGAGCAGTACTTC.

This sequence joins TRBV6-1 and TRBJ2-3; D unclear. The V and J ends lost 4 bases and 3 bases respectively, with 11 bases between them. Germline V lookup: CDR1 MNHNS, CDR2 SASEGT. There are 14 residues in the CDR3. The CDR3 nucleotides are TGTGCCAGCAGTGTGGACCTGGGTACAGATACGCAGTATTTT. Its translation is CASSVDLGTDTQYF.

The chain combines TRBV4-1 with TRBJ1-5; D uncertain. V lost 0 bases and J lost 1, with 1 base in between. Germline values: CDR1 MGHRA, CDR2 YSYEKL. The CDR3 sequence is 13 residues long. CDR3 protein: CASSQESNQPQHF. In nucleotides, the CDR3 is TGCGCCAGCAGCCAAGAGAGCAATCAGCCCCAGCATTTT.

This clone is medium-sized by share. CDR3 sequence (DNA): TGTGCCACCAGCAGCTACAGCAATCAGCCCCAGCATTTT. It codes for CATSSYSNQPQHF. V and J are TRBV15 and TRBJ1-5; D is uncertain. Between the trimmed V and J ends, which lost 3 bases and 1 base, there was a span of 4 bases. Germline V gene lookup returns CDR1 LNHNV and CDR2 YYDKDF (reference sequence). This CDR3 has 13 amino acids.

The J gene is TRBJ2-7, the V gene TRBV6-6; the match to TRBD2 covers 8 bases. Germline CDR1 and CDR2: MNHNY and SVGAGI (reference sequence). After removal of 1 base from V and 1 base from J, the junction contained 0 bases not matched to a gene. The length of the CDR3 is 14 residues. The CDR3 spells CASSYLAGSYEQYF. The CDR3 DNA reads as TGTGCCAGCAGTTACTTAGCGGGATCCTACGAGCAGTACTTC.

The V and J genes are TRBV5-6 and TRBJ1-2, with no clear D. This CDR3 is built from 13 residues. With 4 bases removed from V and 7 bases from J, the gap between germline ends came to 14 bases. Germline CDR1 and CDR2: SGHDT and YYEEEE. The CDR3 loop is CASSRLVTFGYTF. The CDR3 nucleotides are TGTGCCAGCAGCCGGCTCGTCACATTTGGCTACACCTTC.

The rearrangement links TRBV6-4 to TRBJ1-2; possibly TRBD1 for D (6 bases). The germline V gene encodes CDR1 MRHNA and CDR2 SNTAGT. CDR3 size: 16 residues. V was clipped by 0 bases and J by 4 bases, with 15 bases between them. The CDR3 DNA is TGTGCCAGCAGTGACTCGATCCGGGGGCGCGGCTATGGCTACACCTTC. Translation gives CASSDSIRGRGYGYTF.

This chain joins TRBV29-1 and TRBJ2-7; the D gene is possibly TRBD1 (5 bases). There are 10 residues in the CDR3. The V gene's germline CDR1 is SQVTM and CDR2 ANQGSEA. Between the trimmed V and J ends, which lost 4 bases and 6 bases, there was a span of 7 bases. The CDR3 sequence: CSVAGLEQYF. The CDR3 DNA follows: TGCAGCGTTGCAGGGCTCGAGCAGTACTTC.

The chain is built from TRBV19 and TRBJ1-6, with D uncertain. Trimming stripped 6 bases from V and 4 bases from J, with 16 bases between. The length of the CDR3 is 16 residues. Germline V gene data show CDR1 as LNHDA and CDR2 as SQIVND (reference sequence). The CDR3 DNA is TGTGCCAGTAGCCGCCTCCCCGCACCGTATAATTCACCCCTCCACTTT. Its protein is CASSRLPAPYNSPLHF.

V is TRBV11-2 and J is TRBJ2-1; TRBD2 matches 13 bases. Trimming at V came to 5 bases and at J to 3 bases, leaving 7 bases not matched to a gene. The CDR3 has 17 amino acids. Germline V gene sequence: CDR1 SGHAT, CDR2 FQNNGV. The CDR3 spells CASSLKLAGGLYNEQFF. The CDR3 bases are TGTGCCAGCAGCCTAAAACTAGCGGGAGGGCTCTACAATGAGCAGTTCTTC.

The chain carries TRBV4-2 and TRBJ2-2; possible D gene TRBD1, 6 bases. The length of the CDR3 is 15 residues. Germline assignment: CDR1 LGHNA and CDR2 YNFKEQ. The V gene lost 4 bases and the J gene lost 6 bases, with 15 bases spanning the gap. The CDR3 sequence: CASSPRDRGSGELFF. The CDR3 nucleotides are TGTGCCAGCAGCCCCCGGGATAGGGGGTCCGGGGAGCTGTTTTTT.

The chain employs TRBV6-6 and TRBJ2-1; D may be TRBD1 (6 bases). The length of the CDR3 is 12 residues. Germline V gives CDR1 MNHNY, CDR2 SVGAGI (reference sequence). Trimming stripped 7 bases from V and 9 bases from J, with 13 bases between. CDR3 region: CASTGQSFEQFF. CDR3 nucleotides: TGTGCCAGCACCGGACAGTCGTTTGAGCAGTTCTTC.

The CDR3 nucleotides are TGTGCCAGCAGGAGCCGCGGGGTCGGCTCCTACGAGCAGTACTTC. The encoded protein is CASRSRGVGSYEQYF. The chain joins TRBV28 to TRBJ2-7; D is possibly TRBD2 (6 bases). The V gene's germline CDR1 is MDHEN and CDR2 SYDVKM. The CDR3 length is 15 residues. V was shortened by 6 bases and J by 0 bases, with 15 bases between the two germline ends.

The chain uses TRBV29-1 and TRBJ1-1; a weak D match, TRBD1 (6 bases). The germline V and J ends were trimmed by 5 bases and 5 bases, with 15 bases remaining between them. The CDR3 loop spans 13 amino acids. The V gene's germline CDR1 is SQVTM and CDR2 ANQGSEA. As DNA, the CDR3 is TGCAGCGTTACTACCGGGACACTAACTGAAGCTTTCTTT. Amino acid sequence: CSVTTGTLTEAFF.

The rearrangement joins TRBV18 to TRBJ1-5, with TRBD1 matching over 7 bases. Germline assignment: CDR1 KGHSH and CDR2 LQKENI. The length of the CDR3 is 15 residues. V gave up 3 bases and J gave up 2 bases; unmatched junction bases: 4. Here the CDR3 reads CASSPQGVGNQPQHF. CDR3 in DNA: TGTGCCAGCTCACCCCAGGGGGTTGGCAATCAGCCCCAGCATTTT. The complete variable domain, with remaining parts taken from reference TRBV18 and TRBJ1-5, reads NAGVMQNPRHLVRRRGQEARLRCSPMKGHSHVYWYRQLPEEGLKFMVYLQKENIIDESGMPKERFSAEFPKEGPSILRIQQVVRGDSAAYFCASSPQGVGNQPQHFGDGTRLSIL.

This clone was seen more than once but under ten times. This chain joins TRBV27 and TRBJ1-5, with D possibly TRBD1 on 5 matching bases. The length of the CDR3 is 14 residues. V shed 6 bases and J shed 4 bases, with 13 bases lying between them. Germline lookup yields CDR1 MNHEY and CDR2 SMNVEV (reference sequence). The CDR3 spells CASRPIGANQPQHF. The CDR3, as DNA: TGTGCCAGCAGGCCCATTGGGGCTAATCAGCCCCAGCATTTT.

The chain joins TRBV11-1 to TRBJ2-1, with 13 bases aligning to TRBD2. Trimming took 2 bases from V and 7 from J; bases not matched to a gene: 8. In germline, CDR1 is SGHAT, CDR2 FQDESV (reference sequence). CDR3 size: 17 residues. CDR3 loop: CASSLKAGLAGSNEQFF. The CDR3 nucleotides read TGTGCCAGCAGCTTAAAGGCGGGACTAGCGGGAAGTAATGAGCAGTTCTTC.

In the case of this clone: The junction and the germline gene differ at one end; a read error may be behind it. The rearrangement joins TRBV4-2 to TRBJ2-2; unclear D gene. The length of the CDR3 is 14 residues. Germline values: CDR1 LGHNA, CDR2 YNFKEQ. The CDR3 spells CTSSQAGNTGELFF. CDR3 nucleotides: TGTACCAGCAGCCAAGCTGGGAACACCGGGGAGCTGTTTTTT.